Listed below are T cell receptor beta chains from one sample, sequenced in a study of cytomegalovirus exposure and HLA in healthy donors. Some clones are missing from TCRdb's copy, which holds only in-frame ones; the method was immunoSEQ multiplex PCR. Of 100,000 to 150,000 clones detected, approximately 80% appear once; the ten largest clones hold about 1.8%. Sequences were obtained from PBMCs. The receptors were gathered from a female donor in good health and CMV-seropositive. The CDR3 runs from the conserved cysteine through the conserved F or W. A D gene is named only where the DNA matches it firmly. Only part of the rows carry a size: once, few, many, or a class if the clone is expanded.

>TRBV30|.|TRBJ2-7|.
CAWSVQRGLGSYEQYF
TGTGCCTGGAGTGTACAAAGGGGATTGGGGTCCTACGAGCAGTACTTC
>TRBV7-9|.|TRBJ2-1|TRBD2
CASSPNSGREYNEQFF
TGTGCCAGCAGCCCCAACAGCGGGAGGGAGTACAATGAGCAGTTCTTC
>TRBV19|.|TRBJ2-5|TRBD1
CASSIGTGRETQYF
TGTGCCAGTAGTATTGGGACAGGGAGGGAGACCCAGTACTTC
>TRBV2|.|TRBJ1-6|.
CASSVGGYSPLHF
TGTGCCAGCAGTGTAGGGGGATATTCACCCCTCCACTTT
>TRBV5-5|few|TRBJ2-5|.
CASSFGVGETQYF
TGTGCCAGCAGCTTCGGGGTTGGAGAGACCCAGTACTTC
>TRBV18|.|TRBJ2-7|.
CASSRSVGKGEQYF
TGTGCCAGCTCCCGCAGTGTCGGGAAAGGCGAGCAGTACTTC
>TRBV5-1|few|TRBJ2-3|TRBD2
CASTALAADTQYF
TGCGCCAGCACCGCTCTAGCGGCAGATACGCAGTATTTT
>TRBV6-6|.|TRBJ2-1|.
CASTSYNEQFF
TGTGCCAGCACCAGTTACAATGAGCAGTTCTTC
>TRBV14|.|TRBJ2-7|.
CASSQVGWVESHEQYF
TGTGCCAGCAGCCAAGTCGGGTGGGTAGAGTCCCACGAGCAGTACTTC
>TRBV6-5|.|TRBJ2-7|TRBD1
CASRGQGGYEQYF
TGTGCCAGCAGGGGACAGGGTGGCTACGAGCAGTACTTC
>TRBV5-1|few|TRBJ2-1|.
CASSPVDSSMWFF
TGCGCCAGCAGCCCTGTGGACAGTTCAATGTGGTTCTTC
>TRBV19|few|TRBJ2-1|.
CASSIEAGYYNEQFF
TGTGCCAGTAGTATCGAGGCAGGGTATTACAATGAGCAGTTCTTC
>TRBV11-2|few|TRBJ1-1|.
CASSHHIRGGTGLGAFF
TGTGCCAGCAGCCATCACATACGCGGAGGCACCGGGCTCGGAGCTTTCTTT
>TRBV10-2|.|TRBJ2-2|TRBD1
CASRNTGGLRTGELFF
TGCGCCAGCAGGAATACAGGGGGATTAAGGACCGGGGAGCTGTTTTTT
>TRBV10-3|.|TRBJ2-1|.
CAIRETGTSYNEQFF
TGTGCCATCAGAGAAACCGGGACTTCCTACAATGAGCAGTTCTTC
>TRBV6-5|.|TRBJ1-1|.
CASSHGGTEAFF
TGTGCCAGCAGTCACGGGGGGACTGAAGCTTTCTTT
>TRBV6-5|once|TRBJ2-7|TRBD2
CASSYPGGNEQYF
TGTGCCAGCAGTTATCCCGGGGGGAACGAGCAGTACTTC
>TRBV5-4|.|TRBJ1-2|.
CASSFGQRRHYGYTF
TGTGCCAGCAGCTTTGGACAGAGGCGGCACTATGGCTACACCTTC
>TRBV7-3|.|TRBJ2-3|.
CASSRGSTDTQYF
TGTGCCAGCAGCCGAGGGAGCACAGATACGCAGTATTTT
>TRBV6-5|few|TRBJ2-2|.
CASRNSNTGELFF
TGTGCCAGCAGAAACAGTAACACCGGGGAGCTGTTTTTT
>TRBV2|.|TRBJ1-5|.
CASSETNSNQPQHF
TGTGCCAGCAGTGAAACAAATAGCAATCAGCCCCAGCATTTT
>TRBV6-6|.|TRBJ1-6|.
CASSYRQGLPLHF
TGTGCCAGCAGTTATAGGCAGGGTTTACCCCTCCACTTT